The 23 T cell receptor beta chains listed next were all sequenced from one sample in a study of radiation and T cells in renal cell carcinoma. Time point given: blood 4 weeks post-SBRT, at nephrectomy. Stated treatment: 15 Gy SBRT to primary tumor, nephrectomy 4 weeks later. Clones were read by immunoSEQ multiplex PCR, and TCRdb kept only the in-frame ones, dropping some. This sample has fewer than 80,000 clones, with over 65% found just once. The sample here was blood, taken from a patient whose treatment included radiotherapy and nephrectomy. The receptors come from a woman aged 55-70 years with renal cell carcinoma.

The chain is built from TRBV2 and TRBJ2-3; TRBD2 agrees at 11 bases. Germline V gene lookup returns CDR1 SNHLY and CDR2 FYNNEI. Trimming cost V 7 bases and J 6 bases; bases outside gene matches: 6. The CDR3 spans 14 residues. In DNA form, the CDR3 reads TGTGCCAGCAACAGACTAGCGGGAAGCGATACGCAGTATTTT. Protein: CASNRLAGSDTQYF.

In this sample, this clone turned up a few times. The V gene is TRBV4-3, the J gene TRBJ1-1; unclear D gene. This CDR3 is 13 amino acids long. V was pared by 3 bases and J by 7 bases, with 12 bases between. Germline values: CDR1 LGHNA, CDR2 YSLEER. The CDR3 nucleotides are TGCGCCAGCAGCCATAATATGAACGGTGAAGCTTTCTTT. Translation: CASSHNMNGEAFF.

The chain joins TRBV18 to TRBJ1-5; D may be TRBD1 (5 bases). V was trimmed by 3 bases and J by 0 bases, leaving 15 bases between them. The CDR3 consists of 17 residues. Germline CDR1 is KGHSH and CDR2 is LQKENI. CDR3 sequence (DNA): TGTGCCAGCTCACCCCCCGGGGGAGTCAATAGCAATCAGCCCCAGCATTTT. This sequence encodes CASSPPGGVNSNQPQHF.

The chain combines TRBV5-4 with TRBJ2-1; 12 positions agree with TRBD1. V lost 4 bases, J lost 4 bases, and 3 bases stayed unmatched. Germline V gene sequence: CDR1 SGHNT, CDR2 YYREEE (reference sequence). The CDR3 length is 15 residues. The CDR3 DNA sequence: TGTGCCAGCAGCCCGGGACAGGGGGCTTACAATGAGCAGTTCTTC. Amino acids: CASSPGQGAYNEQFF. Full variable domain (missing parts from reference TRBV5-4 and TRBJ2-1): ETGVTQSPTHLIKTRGQQVTLRCSSQSGHNTVSWYQQALGQGPQFIFQYYREEENGRGNFPPRFSGLQFPNYSSELNVNALELDDSALYLCASSPGQGAYNEQFFGPGTRLTVL.

J is TRBJ1-1 and V is TRBV7-8; unclear D gene. The germline gives CDR1 SGHVS, CDR2 FQNEAQ. Between the trimmed V and J ends, which lost 2 bases and 4 bases, there was a span of 8 bases. The CDR3 has 13 amino acids. The CDR3 region is CASSLNVGTEAFF. The CDR3 DNA reads as TGTGCCAGCAGCTTAAATGTGGGCACTGAAGCTTTCTTT.

V usage is TRBV2 and J usage is TRBJ1-1; D is possibly TRBD1 (5 bases). Germline V gene lookup returns CDR1 SNHLY and CDR2 FYNNEI. The length of the CDR3 is 13 residues. With 7 bases removed from V and 0 bases from J, the gap between germline ends came to 9 bases. Here the CDR3 reads CASITGVNTEAFF. CDR3 DNA: TGTGCCAGCATCACAGGAGTGAACACTGAAGCTTTCTTT.

The chain is built from TRBV30 and TRBJ1-2; D is perhaps TRBD1 (5 bases). CDR3 length: 13 amino acids. Germline V CDR1 and CDR2: GTSNPN, SVGIG (reference sequence). Trimming removed 5 bases from V and 8 bases from J, with 18 bases in between. The CDR3 is CAWWGGTGYGYTF. DNA of the CDR3: TGTGCCTGGTGGGGGGGGACGGGTTACGGCTACACCTTC.

The chain recombines TRBV5-1 with TRBJ1-4, with D perhaps matching TRBD1 (5 bases). The CDR3 totals 16 residues. Trimming took 2 bases from V and 7 from J, leaving 18 bases between them. CDR1 SGHRS and CDR2 YFSETQ come from the germline V gene. The CDR3 sequence: CASSFGAEVAGEKLFF. The CDR3, as DNA: TGCGCCAGCAGCTTTGGGGCTGAGGTTGCGGGTGAAAAACTGTTTTTT. The whole variable domain, filled in from reference TRBV5-1 and TRBJ1-4, reads KAGVTQTPRYLIKTRGQQVTLSCSPISGHRSVSWYQQTPGQGLQFLFEYFSETQRNKGNFPGRFSGRQFSNSRSEMNVSTLELGDSALYLCASSFGAEVAGEKLFFGSGTQLSVL.

There are a few counts of this clone. The gene calls are TRBV4-1 and TRBJ2-1, with 9 bases that match TRBD1. The CDR3 has 14 residues. Germline lookup yields CDR1 MGHRA and CDR2 YSYEKL. The V gene end was trimmed by 4 bases and the J gene end by 3 bases; junction bases not matched to a gene: 1. In DNA, the CDR3 is TGCGCCAGCAGCCCGGGACAGGGCTACAATGAGCAGTTCTTC. Amino acid sequence: CASSPGQGYNEQFF.

The chain links TRBV5-4 to TRBJ1-5; the D is unclear. Trimming stripped 0 bases from V and 7 bases from J, with 8 bases between. There are 13 residues in the CDR3. Germline V CDR1 and CDR2: SGHNT, YYREEE (reference sequence). CDR3 amino acids: CASSLGIGQPQHF. CDR3 coding DNA: TGTGCCAGCAGCTTGGGAATAGGACAGCCCCAGCATTTT.

The chain is built from TRBV10-1 and TRBJ2-3; 7 bases line up with TRBD1. With 5 bases clipped from V and 1 base from J, the junction kept 6 bases outside the gene matches. There are 15 residues in the CDR3. Germline loops: CDR1 WNHNN, CDR2 SYGVQD (reference sequence). This CDR3 reads CASSTRTGGTDTQYF. In DNA form, the CDR3 reads TGCGCCAGCAGTACCCGGACAGGCGGCACAGATACGCAGTATTTT.

The chain links TRBV5-5 to TRBJ1-1; D gene unclear. CDR3 length: 13 residues. Germline CDR1 reads SGHKS; CDR2 reads YYEKEE (reference sequence). V was trimmed by 0 bases and J by 1 base, leaving 4 bases between them. CDR3 loop: CASSLGGNTEAFF. In DNA, the CDR3 is TGTGCCAGCAGCTTGGGGGGGAACACTGAAGCTTTCTTT.

The chain links TRBV19 to TRBJ1-1; D is uncertain. V lost 7 bases to trimming and J lost 0 bases, with 9 bases between them. There are 13 residues in the CDR3. Germline V gene lookup returns CDR1 LNHDA and CDR2 SQIVND (reference sequence). The CDR3 DNA reads TGTGCCAGTACAGCACAGCTGAACACTGAAGCTTTCTTT. It translates to CASTAQLNTEAFF.

The chain is built from TRBV5-4 and TRBJ2-2, with D possibly matching TRBD2 (5 bases). CDR1 SGHNT and CDR2 YYREEE come from the germline V gene (reference sequence). Between the trimmed V and J ends, which lost 0 bases and 8 bases, there was a span of 14 bases. The CDR3 length is 15 residues. CDR3 region: CASSLEGRRPGELFF. The CDR3 nucleotides are TGTGCCAGCAGCTTGGAAGGACGGAGGCCGGGGGAGCTGTTTTTT.

The rearrangement uses TRBV6-1 and TRBJ2-2; 11 nucleotides agree with TRBD2. The CDR3 runs to 15 residues. Looked up from germline, CDR1 is MNHNS and CDR2 is SASEGT. V shed 7 bases and J 7 bases; nucleotides not matched to a gene: 8. CDR3 nucleotide sequence: TGTGCCAGCATAAAACCTGGGACTAGCGGCGGGGAGCTGTTTTTT. Protein product: CASIKPGTSGGELFF.

CDR3 sequence (DNA): TGTGCCAGCAGCCCACAGGGACGGGGTGAAAAACTGTTTTTT. As protein: CASSPQGRGEKLFF. J is TRBJ1-4 and V is TRBV28, with D possibly being TRBD1 (6 bases). The ends were cut back, 6 bases at V and 7 bases at J, with 15 bases in the middle. The CDR3 covers 14 residues. The V gene's germline CDR1 is MDHEN and CDR2 SYDVKM.

The chain links TRBV9 to TRBJ2-2; TRBD1 matches at 7 bases. The CDR3 loop spans 17 amino acids. Germline V CDR1 and CDR2: SGDLS, YYNGEE. The J segment lost 5 bases and the V segment lost 5 bases, leaving 15 bases of the junction unmatched. DNA for the CDR3: TGTGCCAGCAGGAAGGGGGAGACAGGGTGGAAAACCGGGGAGCTGTTTTTT. This encodes CASRKGETGWKTGELFF.

The V and J genes are TRBV7-9 and TRBJ2-5; 7 bases map to TRBD1. The end of the DNA aligns better with TRBJ2-7, so the J call may be wrong. The CDR3 spans 15 residues. Germline CDR1 and CDR2: SEHNR and FQNEAQ (reference sequence). The CDR3 nucleotides are TGTGCCAGCAGTCAGGGGGTAACGGAGAATTACGAGCAGTACTTC. Residues: CASSQGVTENYEQYF.

This rearrangement joins TRBV5-5 to TRBJ1-6; 9 positions match TRBD1. CDR1 is SGHKS and CDR2 is YYEKEE in the germline V gene (reference sequence). Trimming cost V 3 bases and J 7 bases; bases outside gene matches: 5. The CDR3 is 15 amino acids. CDR3 DNA: TGTGCCAGCAGCTGGGGGACAGGGAACAATTCACCCCTCCACTTT. Amino acid sequence: CASSWGTGNNSPLHF. The variable domain in full, completed from reference TRBV5-5 and TRBJ1-6, reads DAGVTQSPTHLIKTRGQQVTLRCSPISGHKSVSWYQQVLGQGPQFIFQYYEKEERGRGNFPDRFSARQFPNYSSELNVNALLLGDSALYLCASSWGTGNNSPLHFGNGTRLTVT.

This clone was recorded only once. J is TRBJ2-5 and V is TRBV21-1; TRBD2 is the table's D call and was not checked against the DNA. TRBV21-1 is described as a pseudogene. This CDR3 contains 13 residues. DNA of the CDR3: TGTGCCAGCAGCTCCCGACGCGGGGAGACCCAGTACTTC. Translation: CASSSRRGETQYF.

This chain uses TRBV28 with TRBJ2-7, with D uncertain. V lost 3 bases and J 5 bases, leaving 17 bases between the germline ends. This CDR3 spans 15 amino acids. Germline V gene data show CDR1 as MDHEN and CDR2 as SYDVKM. The CDR3 loop reads CASSFSRQAPHEQYF. For the CDR3, the DNA is TGTGCCAGCAGTTTTTCCCGGCAGGCCCCCCACGAGCAGTACTTC.

The chain links TRBV19 to TRBJ1-1, with TRBD1 identical over 9 bases. This CDR3 region has 17 residues. The germline CDR1 and CDR2 sequences are LNHDA and SQIVND (reference sequence). V gave up 3 bases and J gave up 0 bases; unmatched junction bases: 8. The CDR3 sequence: CASSIRTGEFMNTEAFF. In nucleotides, the CDR3 is TGTGCCAGTAGTATTAGGACAGGGGAATTCATGAACACTGAAGCTTTCTTT.

V is TRBV4-3 and J is TRBJ1-1, with D uncertain. CDR1 LGHNA and CDR2 YSLEER come from the germline V gene. V was clipped by 1 base and J by 0 bases, with 12 bases between them. The CDR3 totals 16 residues. The CDR3 reads CASSQGWAILNTEAFF. Written as DNA, the CDR3 is TGCGCCAGCAGCCAAGGATGGGCCATACTGAACACTGAAGCTTTCTTT.